This TCR beta chain came from a study of a mutant IDH1 vaccine in newly diagnosed glioma. Study-level background: Of treated patients, approximately 60% were men and approximately 40% women, averaging roughly 40 years. Study-wide points: The study observed vaccine-induced immune responses in 93.3% of patients.

Only in-frame clones appear in the TCRdb table, and some are missing; sequencing was by immunoSEQ multiplex PCR. Of some 60,000 clones in the sample, about 90% were seen once. CDR1 MNHEY and CDR2 SMNVEV come from the germline V gene (reference sequence). The CDR3 totals 14 residues. The V end lost 6 bases, the J end lost 5 bases, and 16 bases lay between the germline ends. Described time point: week 23, last vaccination. The vaccine gave 300 ug of a 20-mer mutant IDH1 peptide subcutaneously per dose. For this clone: Its matching antigen is unknown.

The receptor was isolated from a man aged 40-55 years with glioma. Sequenced here: PBMCs, sampled from a glioma patient whose treatment included an IDH1 peptide vaccine. V is TRBV27 and J is TRBJ1-1; D may be TRBD1 (6 bases). The CDR3 is CASRTYDRTTEAFF. For the CDR3, the DNA is TGTGCCAGCAGGACATACGACAGGACGACTGAAGCTTTCTTT.